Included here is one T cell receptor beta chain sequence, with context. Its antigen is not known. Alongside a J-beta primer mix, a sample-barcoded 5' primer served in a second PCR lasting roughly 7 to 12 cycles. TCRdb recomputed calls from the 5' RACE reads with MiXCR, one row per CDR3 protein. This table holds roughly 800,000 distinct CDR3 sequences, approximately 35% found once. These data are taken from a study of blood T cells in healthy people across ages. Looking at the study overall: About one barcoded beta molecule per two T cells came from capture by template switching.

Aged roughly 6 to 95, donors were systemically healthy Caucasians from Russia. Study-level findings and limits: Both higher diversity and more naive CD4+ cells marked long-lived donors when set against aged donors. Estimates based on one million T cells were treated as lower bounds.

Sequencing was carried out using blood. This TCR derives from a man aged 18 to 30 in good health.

The CDR3 here is CSVEGAGNTIYF. As DNA, the CDR3 is TGCAGCGTTGAGGGGGCTGGAAACACCATATATTTT. This chain uses TRBV29-1 with TRBJ1-3, with D possibly being TRBD1 (5 bases). Between the trimmed V and J ends, which lost 3 bases and 2 bases, there was a span of 5 bases. There are 12 residues in the CDR3. Germline CDR1 SQVTM, CDR2 ANQGSEA. Full variable domain (rest looked up from reference TRBV29-1 and TRBJ1-3): SAVISQKPSRDICQRGTSLTIQCQVDSQVTMMFWYRQQPGQSLTLIATANQGSEATYESGFVIDKFPISRPNLTFSTLTVSNMSPEDSSIYLCSVEGAGNTIYFGEGSWLTVV.